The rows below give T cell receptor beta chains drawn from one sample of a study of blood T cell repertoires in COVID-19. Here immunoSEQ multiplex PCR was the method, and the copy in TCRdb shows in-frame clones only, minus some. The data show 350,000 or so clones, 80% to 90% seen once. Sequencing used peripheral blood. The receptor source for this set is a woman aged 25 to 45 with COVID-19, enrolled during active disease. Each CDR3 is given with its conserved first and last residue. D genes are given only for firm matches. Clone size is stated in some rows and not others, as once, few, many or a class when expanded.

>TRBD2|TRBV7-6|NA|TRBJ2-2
TGTGCCAGCAGCTTAGATGCCCGCGGGAGATCTAGGGCCGGGGAGCTGTTTTTT
CASSLDARGRSRAGELFF
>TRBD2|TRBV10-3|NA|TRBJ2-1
TGTGCCATCAGTGCGCGGGAGGGGTATGAGCAGTTCTTC
CAISAREGYEQFF
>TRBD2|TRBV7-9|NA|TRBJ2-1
TGTGCCAGCAGCTTAGGAAGCGGGAGCTGGGATGAGCAGTTCTTC
CASSLGSGSWDEQFF
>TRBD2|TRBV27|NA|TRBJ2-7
TGTGCCAGCAGTGTGATAGCGGGAGCCTCCTACGAGCAGTACTTC
CASSVIAGASYEQYF
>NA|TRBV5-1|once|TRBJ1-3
TGCGCCAGCAGCTTGGGGCCGCGAGCGGGAAACACCATATATTTT
CASSLGPRAGNTIYF
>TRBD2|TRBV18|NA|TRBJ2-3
TGTGCCAGCTCACCTACTAGCGGGTCAACAGATACGCAGTATTTT
CASSPTSGSTDTQYF
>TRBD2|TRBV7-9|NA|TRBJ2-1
TGTGCCAGCAGCCCAGGGACTAGCGGGAGGGGATACAATGAGCAGTTCTTC
CASSPGTSGRGYNEQFF
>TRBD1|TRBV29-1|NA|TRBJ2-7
TGCAGCGTCATACCGACGGACAGGGTCTACGAGCAGTACTTC
CSVIPTDRVYEQYF
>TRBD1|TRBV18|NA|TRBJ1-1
TGTGCCAGCTCGGGGACAGGACCTGCGGCTTTCTTT
CASSGTGPAAFF
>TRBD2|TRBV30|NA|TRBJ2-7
TGTGCCTGGGCGACTAGCGGGCTGACCTACGAGCAGTACTTC
CAWATSGLTYEQYF
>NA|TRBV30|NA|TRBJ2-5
TGTGCCTGGAGGCGGGCAGATCAAGAGACCCAGTACTTC
CAWRRADQETQYF
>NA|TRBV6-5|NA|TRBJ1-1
TGTGCCAGCAGTTCGAAGGCACGGGGGAACACTGAAGCTTTCTTT
CASSSKARGNTEAFF
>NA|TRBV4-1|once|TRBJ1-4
TGCGCCAGCAGGGGCAGGGAAAAACTGTTTTTT
CASRGREKLFF
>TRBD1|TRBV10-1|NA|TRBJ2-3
TGCGCCAGCAGTGCCCCGGGACAGGGTGGCGCAGATACGCAGTATTTT
CASSAPGQGGADTQYF
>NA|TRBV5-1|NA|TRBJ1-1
TGCGCCAGCAGCTTAGGAGGAGGCTTTGAAGCTTTCTTT
CASSLGGGFEAFF
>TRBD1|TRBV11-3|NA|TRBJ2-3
TGTGCCAGCAGCACCCGGACAGGGGGCGCAGATACGCAGTATTTT
CASSTRTGGADTQYF
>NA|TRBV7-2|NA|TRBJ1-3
TGTGCCAGCAGCCCTAACTTCTCCTCTGGAAACACCATATATTTT
CASSPNFSSGNTIYF